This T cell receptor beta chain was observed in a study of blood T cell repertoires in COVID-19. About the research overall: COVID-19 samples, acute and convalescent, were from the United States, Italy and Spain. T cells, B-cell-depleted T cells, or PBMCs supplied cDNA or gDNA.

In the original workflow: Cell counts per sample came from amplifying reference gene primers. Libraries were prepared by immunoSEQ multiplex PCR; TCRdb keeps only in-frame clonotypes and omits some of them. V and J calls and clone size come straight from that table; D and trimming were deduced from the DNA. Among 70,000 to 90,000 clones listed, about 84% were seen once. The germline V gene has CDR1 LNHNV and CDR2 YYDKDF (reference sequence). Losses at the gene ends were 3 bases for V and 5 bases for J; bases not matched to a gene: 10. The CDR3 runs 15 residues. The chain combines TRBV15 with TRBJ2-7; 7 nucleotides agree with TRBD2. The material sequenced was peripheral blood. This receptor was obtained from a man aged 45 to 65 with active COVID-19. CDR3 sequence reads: CATSSEAGLPNEQYF. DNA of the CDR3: TGTGCCACCAGCAGTGAAGCGGGACTACCAAACGAGCAGTACTTC.